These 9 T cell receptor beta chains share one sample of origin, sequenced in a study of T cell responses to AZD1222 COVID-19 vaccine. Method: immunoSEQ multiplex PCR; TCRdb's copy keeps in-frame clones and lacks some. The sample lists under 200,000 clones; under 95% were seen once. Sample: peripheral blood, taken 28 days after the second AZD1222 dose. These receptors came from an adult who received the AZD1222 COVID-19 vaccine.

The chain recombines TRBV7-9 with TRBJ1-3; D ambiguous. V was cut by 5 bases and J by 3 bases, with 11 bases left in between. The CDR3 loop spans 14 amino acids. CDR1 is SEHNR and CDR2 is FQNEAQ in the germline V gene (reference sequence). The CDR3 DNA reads TGTGCCAGCAGCATAGACACGGGTGGAAACACCATATATTTT. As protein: CASSIDTGGNTIYF.

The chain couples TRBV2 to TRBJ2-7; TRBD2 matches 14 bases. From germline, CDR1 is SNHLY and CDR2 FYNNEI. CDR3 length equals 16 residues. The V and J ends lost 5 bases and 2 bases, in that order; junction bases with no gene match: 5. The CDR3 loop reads CASSQGLAGVAYEQYF. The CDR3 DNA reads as TGTGCCAGCAGTCAGGGACTAGCGGGAGTCGCCTACGAGCAGTACTTC.

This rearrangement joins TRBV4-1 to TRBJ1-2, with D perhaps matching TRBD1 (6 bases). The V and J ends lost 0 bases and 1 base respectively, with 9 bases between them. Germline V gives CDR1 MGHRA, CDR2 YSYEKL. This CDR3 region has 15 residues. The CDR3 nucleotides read TGCGCCAGCAGCCAAGATGCACAGGGTAACTATGGCTACACCTTC. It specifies CASSQDAQGNYGYTF.

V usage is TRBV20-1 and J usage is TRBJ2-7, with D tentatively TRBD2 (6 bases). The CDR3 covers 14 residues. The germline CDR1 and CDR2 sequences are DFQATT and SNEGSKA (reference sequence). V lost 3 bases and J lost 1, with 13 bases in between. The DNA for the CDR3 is TGCAGTGCTAGTCCTAGCGTCCAATCCTACGAGCAGTACTTC. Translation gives CSASPSVQSYEQYF.

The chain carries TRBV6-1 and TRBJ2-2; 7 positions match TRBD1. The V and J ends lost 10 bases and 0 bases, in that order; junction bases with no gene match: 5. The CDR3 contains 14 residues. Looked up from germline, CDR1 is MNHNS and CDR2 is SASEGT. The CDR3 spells CATADRANTGELFF. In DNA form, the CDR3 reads TGTGCCACCGCTGACAGGGCGAACACCGGGGAGCTGTTTTTT.

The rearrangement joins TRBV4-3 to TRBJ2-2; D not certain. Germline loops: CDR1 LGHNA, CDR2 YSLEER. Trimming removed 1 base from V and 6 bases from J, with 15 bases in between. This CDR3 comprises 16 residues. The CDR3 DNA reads TGCGCCAGCAGCCAAGCGTGGCCCACCCCCGCCGGGGAGCTGTTTTTT. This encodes CASSQAWPTPAGELFF.

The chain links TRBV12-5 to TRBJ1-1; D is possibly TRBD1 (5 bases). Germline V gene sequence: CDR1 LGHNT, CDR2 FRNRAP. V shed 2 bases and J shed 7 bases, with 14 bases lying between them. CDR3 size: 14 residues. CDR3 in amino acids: CASGLIPRTNEAFF. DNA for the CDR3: TGTGCTAGTGGTTTGATCCCTAGGACAAATGAAGCTTTCTTT.

CDR3 region: CASSVSVGQGAYGYTF. The CDR3 DNA reads as TGTGCCAGCAGCGTGTCGGTCGGACAGGGGGCTTATGGCTACACCTTC. The chain employs TRBV9 and TRBJ1-2; 11 bases agree with TRBD1. The V and J ends lost 2 bases and 5 bases, in that order; junction bases with no gene match: 8. The germline V gene has CDR1 SGDLS and CDR2 YYNGEE. This CDR3 region has 16 residues.

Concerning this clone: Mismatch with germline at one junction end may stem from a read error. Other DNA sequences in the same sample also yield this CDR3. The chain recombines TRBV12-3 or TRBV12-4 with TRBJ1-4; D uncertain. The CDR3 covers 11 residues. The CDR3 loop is CASSLGEKLFF. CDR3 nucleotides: TGTGCCAGCAGCTTAGGGGAAAAACTGTTTTTT.